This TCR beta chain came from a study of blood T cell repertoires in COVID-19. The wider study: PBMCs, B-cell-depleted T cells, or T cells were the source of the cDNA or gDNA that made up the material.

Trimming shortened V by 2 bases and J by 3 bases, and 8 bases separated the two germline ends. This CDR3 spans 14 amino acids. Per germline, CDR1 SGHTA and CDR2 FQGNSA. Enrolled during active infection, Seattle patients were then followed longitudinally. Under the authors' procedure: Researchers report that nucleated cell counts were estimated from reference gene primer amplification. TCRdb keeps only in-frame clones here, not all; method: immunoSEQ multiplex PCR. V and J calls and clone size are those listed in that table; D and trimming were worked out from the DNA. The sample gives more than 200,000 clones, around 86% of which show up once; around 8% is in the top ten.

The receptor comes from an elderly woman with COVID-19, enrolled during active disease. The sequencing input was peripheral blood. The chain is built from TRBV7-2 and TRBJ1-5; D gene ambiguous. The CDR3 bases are TGTGCCAGCAGCTTAACGGGGTACAATCAGCCCCAGCATTTT. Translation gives CASSLTGYNQPQHF.